This T cell receptor (beta chain) came from a study of graft-versus-host responses after intestinal transplantation. Study summary: Transplant types were multivisceral, liver-intestinal, or isolated intestinal. Uniformly, recipients were administered anti-thymocyte globulin induction with subsequent tacrolimus and steroids for around three years.

In the case of this clone: The antigen is undetermined.

Germline lookup yields CDR1 MDHEN and CDR2 SYDVKM. The CDR3 contains 15 residues. The trim removed 3 bases at V and 1 base at J, leaving 6 bases unmatched. This table comes from immunoSEQ multiplex PCR, and its TCRdb copy is limited to in-frame clones, with some not included. There are 45,000 or so clones in the sample; roughly 90% occur only once, and approximately 4.4% lies in the top ten. Study-level findings and limits: High graft-versus-host to host-versus-graft clonal ratios were found in allografts of patients who had graft-donor T cell macrochimerism. GvH clones were found in recipient marrow; some appeared first in ileum or blood.

This rearrangement joins TRBV28 to TRBJ2-7; 7 bases agree with TRBD2. This sample comprised PBMCs, obtained 524 days after transplant. The TCR comes from a human patient who received an intestinal transplant, so some T cells may come from the graft donor. The CDR3: CASSLWLAASYEQYF. The CDR3 nucleotides read TGTGCCAGCAGTTTGTGGCTAGCGGCTTCCTACGAGCAGTACTTC.